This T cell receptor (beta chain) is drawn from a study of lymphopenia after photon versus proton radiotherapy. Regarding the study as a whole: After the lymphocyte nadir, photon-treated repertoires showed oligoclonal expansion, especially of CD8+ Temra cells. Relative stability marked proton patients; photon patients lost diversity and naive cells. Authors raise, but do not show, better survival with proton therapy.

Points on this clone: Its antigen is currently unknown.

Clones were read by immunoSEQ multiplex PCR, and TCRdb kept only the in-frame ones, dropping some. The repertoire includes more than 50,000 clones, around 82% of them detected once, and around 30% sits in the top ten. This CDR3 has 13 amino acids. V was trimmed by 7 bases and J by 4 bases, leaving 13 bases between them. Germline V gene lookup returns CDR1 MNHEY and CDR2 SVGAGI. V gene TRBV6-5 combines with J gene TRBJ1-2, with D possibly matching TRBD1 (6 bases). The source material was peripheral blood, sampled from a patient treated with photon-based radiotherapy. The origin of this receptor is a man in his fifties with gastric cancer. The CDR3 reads CASNQGTLYGYTF. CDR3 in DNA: TGTGCCAGCAACCAGGGGACGCTCTATGGCTACACCTTC.